Listed below are T cell receptor beta chains from one sample, sequenced in a study of response to subunit inactivated influenza vaccine. TCRdb reprocessed the RT-PCR reads with MiXCR, giving one entry per CDR3 protein. The sample has about 830,000 distinct CDR3 sequences; 18% are singletons. Sequenced material: PBMCs from blood, taken 4 to 6 days after vaccination. All receptors come from a man between 45 and 60 years old who received an inactivated influenza vaccine. Each CDR3 is given with its conserved first and last residue. A D gene is named only where the DNA matches it firmly. The size field is filled for only some rows; it gives once, few, many or a size class.

CDR3aa,CDR3nt,d_gene,v_gene,abundance,j_gene
CASSLDILSTGELFF,TGCGCCAGCAGCTTGGACATCTTGAGTACCGGGGAGCTGTTTTTT,.,TRBV5-1,.,TRBJ2-2
CSVGVQVSEAFF,TGCAGCGTTGGAGTTCAGGTCTCTGAAGCTTTCTTT,.,TRBV29-1,few,TRBJ1-1
CASSAPGQGRAFF,TGTGCCAGCAGCGCCCCGGGACAGGGACGTGCTTTCTTT,TRBD1,TRBV9,few,TRBJ1-1
CASTLSTEYYEQYF,TGTGCCAGCACCCTTTCGACAGAATACTACGAGCAGTACTTC,.,TRBV12-3/TRBV12-4,many,TRBJ2-7
CSAPPQGDTQYF,TGCAGTGCCCCCCCCCAGGGGGATACGCAGTATTTT,.,TRBV20-1,many,TRBJ2-3
CASSEVRGTEAFF,TGTGCCAGCAGTGAAGTGCGGGGGACTGAAGCTTTCTTT,.,TRBV2,.,TRBJ1-1
CASSGQGASGANVLTF,TGTGCCAGCAGTGGGCAGGGGGCTTCCGGGGCCAACGTCCTGACTTTC,TRBD1,TRBV7-2,few,TRBJ2-6
CASSRGVGYTDTQYF,TGTGCCAGCAGCCGGGGCGTGGGATACACAGATACGCAGTATTTT,.,TRBV6-1,.,TRBJ2-3
CATSGATSPVQAEQFF,TGTGCCACCAGTGGAGCGACCAGCCCGGTCCAGGCTGAGCAGTTCTTC,.,TRBV24-1,.,TRBJ2-1
CASSSWDNYEQYF,TGTGCCAGCAGTTCTTGGGACAACTACGAGCAGTACTTC,.,TRBV7-9,few,TRBJ2-7
CASSTNPGTGFGYTF,TGTGCCAGCAGCACCAACCCCGGGACAGGGTTTGGCTACACCTTC,TRBD1,TRBV7-2,few,TRBJ1-2
CASRSGQENQPQHF,TGTGCCAGCAGGTCTGGACAGGAAAATCAGCCCCAGCATTTT,TRBD1,TRBV12-3/TRBV12-4,few,TRBJ1-5
CASSSGQGSKGEQFF,TGTGCCAGCAGTTCCGGACAAGGGAGCAAGGGTGAGCAGTTCTTC,.,TRBV7-2,few,TRBJ2-1
CASSLWVSGGAYEQYF,TGTGCCAGCAGTCTATGGGTTAGCGGGGGGGCCTACGAGCAGTACTTC,TRBD2,TRBV28,.,TRBJ2-7
CASSFGTGIEKLFF,TGTGCCAGCAGCTTCGGGACAGGGATCGAAAAACTGTTTTTT,TRBD1,TRBV7-9,.,TRBJ1-4
CSASGQETQYF,TGCAGTGCTAGCGGGCAAGAGACCCAGTACTTC,.,TRBV20-1,many,TRBJ2-5
CSAWTSGYNEQFF,TGCAGTGCTTGGACTAGCGGTTACAATGAGCAGTTCTTC,TRBD2,TRBV20-1,.,TRBJ2-1
CASREGRGIQYF,TGTGCCAGCAGAGAGGGACGGGGCATTCAGTACTTC,.,TRBV7-9,few,TRBJ2-4
CASSRTGNTGELFF,TGTGCCAGCAGCCGGACGGGCAACACCGGGGAGCTGTTTTTT,.,TRBV5-1,many,TRBJ2-2
CSALWAAKNIQYF,TGCAGTGCACTCTGGGCGGCCAAAAACATTCAGTACTTC,.,TRBV20-1,few,TRBJ2-4
CSARGGGAEQFF,TGCAGTGCTAGAGGCGGGGGGGCTGAGCAGTTCTTC,TRBD2,TRBV20-1,.,TRBJ2-1
CASTLAGGPVEQFF,TGCGCCAGCACCCTAGCGGGAGGCCCAGTGGAGCAGTTCTTC,TRBD2,TRBV5-1,few,TRBJ2-1
CASSQGSTTRRDTQYF,TGTGCCAGCAGCCAAGGCAGCACGACTAGGCGGGATACGCAGTATTTT,.,TRBV3-1,.,TRBJ2-3
CASTILGQEGHEQFF,TGTGCCAGCACCATCCTGGGACAGGAAGGTCATGAGCAGTTCTTC,TRBD1,TRBV27,few,TRBJ2-1
CSARVLTSGNNEQFF,TGCAGTGCTAGAGTACTCACTAGCGGGAACAATGAGCAGTTCTTC,TRBD2,TRBV20-1,many,TRBJ2-1
CASSWGDRGGNTIYF,TGCGCCAGCAGCTGGGGCGATCGGGGTGGAAACACCATATATTTT,.,TRBV5-1,.,TRBJ1-3
CASSQTTENYGYTF,TGCGCCAGCAGCCAAACGACAGAGAACTATGGCTACACCTTC,.,TRBV4-3,.,TRBJ1-2
CASSHQIPGLYTGELFF,TGCGCCAGCAGCCACCAGATCCCGGGACTCTACACCGGGGAGCTGTTTTTT,.,TRBV4-1,.,TRBJ2-2
CASSLRRGNSPLHF,TGTGCCAGCAGCTTGAGGAGGGGCAATTCACCCCTCCACTTT,.,TRBV5-6,few,TRBJ1-6